This T cell receptor (beta chain) originates from a study of CD8+CD57+ T cells in acquired aplastic anemia. General study findings and limits: With respect to CD8+ Simpson's diversity, patients and controls did not differ significantly.

This clonotype was recorded only once. Its antigen is unknown. Genomic DNA templated the TCR beta VDJ and CDR3 profiling. TCRdb itself ran the reads through MiXCR, one entry per CDR3 protein. The sample shows roughly 290,000 distinct CDR3 sequences, under 60% of them seen only once. Individuals selected for sequencing had exhibited CD8+CD57+ cell expansion on flow cytometry. Germline loops: CDR1 PRHDT, CDR2 FYEKMQ (reference sequence). This CDR3 is 12 amino acids long. Trimming at V came to 5 bases and at J to 6 bases, leaving 3 bases not matched to a gene. The sequence was collected from a human donor with aplastic anemia. The V gene is TRBV13, the J gene TRBJ1-2; 7 nucleotides agree with TRBD1. Material: sorted CD4+, CD8+, or CD8+CD57+ T cells (not recorded which) from PBMCs. The CDR3 DNA reads TGTGCCAGCAGCCCACAGGGGAATGGCTACACCTTC. It codes for CASSPQGNGYTF.